A single T cell receptor (beta chain) is shown here with its context. This record comes from a study of blood T cell repertoires in COVID-19. Study information: Sites in the United States, Italy and Spain provided acute and convalescent COVID-19 samples. Sources were T cells, B-cell-depleted T cells, or PBMCs; the material itself was cDNA or gDNA.

The age range of participants was about 18 to 95 years, with residence in about two dozen US areas. Recovered status applied to Cohort 3 donors who had two consecutive negative PCRs. It also applied to those with clearance or with symptom resolution. CDR1 is LGHDT, CDR2 YNNKEL, per germline (reference sequence). Trimming removed 4 bases from V and 7 bases from J, with 13 bases in between. There are 14 residues in the CDR3. Some clones are missing from TCRdb's copy, which holds only in-frame ones; the method was immunoSEQ multiplex PCR. The sample records 180,000 or so clones, about 89% being singletons.

The sequenced material came from PBMCs or T cells enriched from blood (not recorded which). The chain couples TRBV3-1 (or the pseudogene TRBV3-2) to TRBJ2-2, with a weak D call TRBD1 (5 bases). This receptor was taken from a woman between 18 and 29 years old who had recovered from COVID-19. In nucleotides, the CDR3 is TGTGCCAGCAGCCCGGACACCTCCGTCGGGGAGCTGTTTTTT. Its translation is CASSPDTSVGELFF.